The 27 T cell receptor beta chains presented below share a single source sample, sequenced in a study of CD4 T cells in relation to SARS-CoV-2 and coronaviruses. These receptors' antigens are unknown. TCRdb's table, derived via immunoSEQ multiplex PCR, lists solely in-frame clones and lacks some. The sample lists about 40,000 clones; around 77% were seen once. The sequencing input was memory CD4+ T cells from PBMCs, cultured in vitro. All receptors come from an adult with COVID-19.

The chain carries TRBV3-1 (or the pseudogene TRBV3-2) and TRBJ2-3; TRBD2 agrees at 8 bases. V lost 5 bases and J lost 1; bases outside the gene matches: 5. The CDR3 consists of 15 residues. Germline CDR1 and CDR2: LGHDT and YNNKEL (reference sequence). CDR3 region: CASSRLAPGTDTQYF. In nucleotides, the CDR3 is TGTGCCAGCAGCAGACTAGCGCCGGGCACAGATACGCAGTATTTT.

The CDR3 here is CASSNLWTQYF. CDR3 DNA sequence: TGTGCCAGTAGTAATCTGTGGACCCAGTACTTC. This chain connects TRBV19 to TRBJ2-5, with D uncertain. V shed 4 bases and J shed 7 bases, with 7 bases lying between them. This CDR3 spans 11 amino acids. Germline V gene data show CDR1 as LNHDA and CDR2 as SQIVND (reference sequence).

The chain employs TRBV28 and TRBJ2-7; 7 nucleotides match TRBD2. The germline gives CDR1 MDHEN, CDR2 SYDVKM. CDR3 length: 15 amino acids. The V segment lost 5 bases and the J segment 2 bases; nucleotides outside the gene matches: 9. The CDR3 loop reads CASSLPGLGAYEQYF. The DNA for the CDR3 is TGTGCCAGCAGTCTCCCCGGACTAGGGGCCTACGAGCAGTACTTC.

As DNA, the CDR3 is TGTGCCTGGAGGAGGACTAGCGGGAATTACGAGCAGTACTTC. Its translation is CAWRRTSGNYEQYF. The chain carries TRBV30 and TRBJ2-7, with 12 bases lining up with TRBD2. CDR1 is GTSNPN, CDR2 SVGIG, per germline (reference sequence). The CDR3 spans 14 residues. J was trimmed by 4 bases and V by 3 bases; bases with no gene match: 4.

The chain uses TRBV5-4 and TRBJ2-1; D is ambiguous. The CDR3 sequence is 15 residues long. V dropped 0 bases and J dropped 5 bases, with 12 bases sitting between them. The V gene's germline CDR1 is SGHNT and CDR2 YYREEE (reference sequence). CDR3 loop: CASSLDLLFNNEQFF. The CDR3 DNA sequence: TGTGCCAGCAGCTTGGACCTATTATTCAACAATGAGCAGTTCTTC.

This clone was detected once. The rearrangement links TRBV6-5 to TRBJ2-3; 7 bases align to TRBD2. Germline assignment: CDR1 MNHEY and CDR2 SVGAGI. The CDR3 sequence is 15 residues long. Trimming at V came to 7 bases and at J to 1 base, leaving 8 bases not matched to a gene. Written as DNA, the CDR3 is TGTGCCAGCACCCCCCGCGGGAGTGGCACAGATACGCAGTATTTT. Translation gives CASTPRGSGTDTQYF.

The chain couples TRBV28 to TRBJ2-6, with D maybe TRBD2 (6 bases). The CDR3 has 15 amino acids. With 2 bases removed from V and 1 base from J, the gap between germline ends came to 6 bases. CDR1 is MDHEN, CDR2 SYDVKM, per germline. CDR3 coding DNA: TGTGCCAGCAGTTTAGGGGGGTCTGGGGCCAACGTCCTGACTTTC. This encodes CASSLGGSGANVLTF.

In its sample, this clone was seen a few times. The J gene is TRBJ1-4, the V gene TRBV5-6; perhaps TRBD1 as D (5 bases). The germline CDR1 and CDR2 sequences are SGHDT and YYEEEE. The V end lost 2 bases, the J end lost 1 base, and 9 bases lay between the germline ends. The length of the CDR3 is 15 residues. The CDR3 region has the DNA TGTGCCAGCAGCTTCGGGGGGAGAACTAATGAAAAACTGTTTTTT. Protein product: CASSFGGRTNEKLFF. Full variable domain (remainder filled in from reference TRBV5-6 and TRBJ1-4): DAGVTQSPTHLIKTRGQQVTLRCSPKSGHDTVSWYQQALGQGPQFIFQYYEEEERQRGNFPDRFSGHQFPNYSSELNVNALLLGDSALYLCASSFGGRTNEKLFFGSGTQLSVL.

The V and J genes are TRBV18 and TRBJ1-1; the D gene is possibly TRBD1 (5 bases). Trimming removed 6 bases at V and 5 bases at J, with 13 bases between. CDR3 length: 13 residues. Germline V lookup: CDR1 KGHSH, CDR2 LQKENI. Written as DNA, the CDR3 is TGTGCCAGCTCGAGCGGGCAGGGTACTGAAGCTTTCTTT. Residues: CASSSGQGTEAFF. The complete variable domain, with remaining parts taken from reference TRBV18 and TRBJ1-1, reads NAGVMQNPRHLVRRRGQEARLRCSPMKGHSHVYWYRQLPEEGLKFMVYLQKENIIDESGMPKERFSAEFPKEGPSILRIQQVVRGDSAAYFCASSSGQGTEAFFGQGTRLTVV.

J is TRBJ2-5 and V is TRBV2; no clear D gene. V dropped 0 bases and J dropped 5 bases, with 4 bases sitting between them. The CDR3 contains 12 residues. CDR1 is SNHLY and CDR2 is FYNNEI in the germline V gene. CDR3 in amino acids: CASSEAGETQYF. DNA of the CDR3: TGTGCCAGCAGTGAAGCAGGGGAGACCCAGTACTTC.

Only one count was recorded for this clone. The chain links TRBV18 to TRBJ1-2; D is undetermined. The CDR3 totals 13 residues. Per the germline V gene, CDR1 is KGHSH and CDR2 is LQKENI. V was shortened by 6 bases and J by 1 base, with 9 bases between the two germline ends. CDR3 amino acids: CASSTRNNYGYTF. For the CDR3, the DNA is TGTGCCAGCTCCACCAGAAATAACTATGGCTACACCTTC. Looking up the rest from reference TRBV18 and TRBJ1-2 gives the full variable domain: NAGVMQNPRHLVRRRGQEARLRCSPMKGHSHVYWYRQLPEEGLKFMVYLQKENIIDESGMPKERFSAEFPKEGPSILRIQQVVRGDSAAYFCASSTRNNYGYTFGSGTRLTVV.

The V call is TRBV6-5, the J call TRBJ1-1; a weak D match, TRBD1 (5 bases). With 7 bases removed from V and 0 bases from J, the gap between germline ends came to 6 bases. Germline V CDR1 and CDR2: MNHEY, SVGAGI. CDR3 length: 12 amino acids. The CDR3 nucleotides are TGTGCCAGCAAAGGGGTGAACACTGAAGCTTTCTTT. Its protein product is CASKGVNTEAFF.

In its sample, this clone was seen a few times. V and J are TRBV25-1 and TRBJ1-6; the D is unclear. The germline V gene encodes CDR1 MGHDK and CDR2 SYGVNS. CDR3 length: 13 residues. Trimming shortened V by 1 base and J by 10 bases, and 8 bases separated the two germline ends. The CDR3 reads CASSESEISPLHF. The CDR3 DNA reads as TGTGCCAGCAGTGAATCGGAAATATCACCCCTCCACTTT.

The gene calls are TRBV10-2 and TRBJ2-7; D perhaps matches TRBD1 (6 bases). V lost 6 bases and J 3 bases, leaving 18 bases between the germline ends. CDR1 is WSHSY, CDR2 SAAADI, per germline. CDR3 length: 15 residues. For the CDR3, the DNA is TGCGCCAGCAGAAACACAGGGCCTGTCGGCTACGAGCAGTACTTC. Translating gives CASRNTGPVGYEQYF.

This clone has more than one count but fewer than ten. The chain is built from TRBV29-1 and TRBJ2-2, with D uncertain. The length of the CDR3 is 15 residues. From germline, CDR1 is SQVTM and CDR2 ANQGSEA. V was cut by 6 bases and J by 5 bases, with 19 bases left in between. The CDR3 here is CSVLTSFGLTGELFF. The CDR3, as DNA: TGCAGCGTCCTGACATCTTTCGGTTTAACCGGGGAGCTGTTTTTT.

V gene TRBV14 combines with J gene TRBJ1-6; D call uncertain. The germline V gene has CDR1 SGHDN and CDR2 FVKESK. V lost 6 bases to trimming and J lost 16 bases, with 16 bases between them. The CDR3 totals 12 residues. As DNA, the CDR3 is TGTGCCAGCAGTCCTAAGGGAGCCCGGCTCCACTTT. This encodes CASSPKGARLHF.

The chain carries TRBV10-3 and TRBJ2-3; possible D gene TRBD2, 5 bases. V lost 3 bases and J lost 3, with 7 bases in between. The CDR3 totals 13 residues. Per germline, CDR1 ENHRY and CDR2 SYGVKD. The CDR3 DNA follows: TGTGCCATCAGTGACTCGGGGACAGATACGCAGTATTTT. This encodes CAISDSGTDTQYF.

The chain combines TRBV6-5 with TRBJ2-7, with 8 nucleotides matching TRBD1. Germline V CDR1 and CDR2: MNHEY, SVGAGI. V shed 4 bases, J shed 7 bases, and the junction held 15 bases outside the gene matches. There are 16 residues in the CDR3. The CDR3: CASSSSGGTGYGEQYF. CDR3 nucleotide sequence: TGTGCCAGCAGTTCTTCCGGCGGGACAGGTTATGGTGAGCAGTACTTC.

The chain combines TRBV24-1 with TRBJ2-3; 10 bases map to TRBD2. The junction had 14 bases not matched to a gene; V was cut back by 2 bases and J by 7 bases. The germline CDR1 and CDR2 sequences are KGHDR and SFDVKD. The CDR3 runs 18 residues. The CDR3 region has the DNA TGTGCCACCAGTGATTCACCCTTACTAGCGGGGAGGCGAAATACGCAGTATTTT. This sequence encodes CATSDSPLLAGRRNTQYF.

The chain links TRBV19 to TRBJ1-3; D is possibly TRBD1 (5 bases). V gave up 5 bases and J gave up 4 bases, with 9 bases separating them. Germline V gives CDR1 LNHDA, CDR2 SQIVND (reference sequence). The length of the CDR3 is 13 residues. CDR3 loop: CASSVGLGNTIYF. CDR3 sequence (DNA): TGTGCCAGTAGTGTGGGGCTCGGAAACACCATATATTTT.

The chain has TRBV28 and TRBJ1-2; weak D call: TRBD1 (5 bases). The V and J ends lost 1 base and 7 bases respectively, with 16 bases between them. The germline gives CDR1 MDHEN, CDR2 SYDVKM. The CDR3 runs 15 residues. The CDR3 sequence is CASSLSPGEKGGYTF. The CDR3 bases are TGTGCCAGCAGTTTATCACCGGGGGAAAAGGGTGGCTACACCTTC.

The chain joins TRBV29-1 to TRBJ2-7; D might be TRBD2 (5 bases). Trimming pared 4 bases from V and 2 bases from J, leaving 15 bases between. The CDR3 extends over 14 amino acids. Looked up from germline, CDR1 is SQVTM and CDR2 is ANQGSEA. The CDR3 region has the DNA TGCAGCGTTGGAAAGAGAGCGGTTCCCTACGAGCAGTACTTC. It encodes CSVGKRAVPYEQYF.

The chain carries TRBV3-1 (or the pseudogene TRBV3-2) and TRBJ2-5; D unresolved. The germline V gene has CDR1 LGHDT and CDR2 YNNKEL (reference sequence). V lost 3 bases and J 3 bases, leaving 17 bases between the germline ends. The CDR3 has 16 amino acids. In DNA form, the CDR3 reads TGTGCCAGCAGCCACGGTTTGAGAAGCGCCAAAGAGACCCAGTACTTC. Amino acid sequence: CASSHGLRSAKETQYF.

V gene TRBV28 combines with J gene TRBJ1-4, with D possibly TRBD1 on 5 matching bases. The CDR3 has 16 residues. V shed 4 bases and J shed 4 bases, with 16 bases lying between them. Germline loops: CDR1 MDHEN, CDR2 SYDVKM. The CDR3 DNA reads TGTGCCAGCAGTTCGGCGGCGGGGGAGGGTAATGAAAAACTGTTTTTT. Protein sequence: CASSSAAGEGNEKLFF.

The chain uses TRBV19 and TRBJ1-5; a possible D gene is TRBD1 (5 bases). The CDR3 loop spans 15 amino acids. CDR1 LNHDA and CDR2 SQIVND come from the germline V gene (reference sequence). Trimming pared 3 bases from V and 4 bases from J, leaving 13 bases between. The DNA of the CDR3 is TGTGCCAGTAGTATGGCGTACAGGCCAAATCAGCCCCAGCATTTT. Its translation is CASSMAYRPNQPQHF.

The rearrangement uses TRBV2 and TRBJ1-3; D is uncertain. The CDR3 covers 12 residues. The V end was cut by 5 bases, the J end by 3 bases, with 5 bases between. Germline lookup yields CDR1 SNHLY and CDR2 FYNNEI. CDR3 coding DNA: TGTGCCAGCAGTCAGGATGGAAACACCATATATTTT. This encodes CASSQDGNTIYF. The whole variable domain, filled in from reference TRBV2 and TRBJ1-3, reads EPEVTQTPSHQVTQMGQEVILRCVPISNHLYFYWYRQILGQKVEFLVSFYNNEISEKSEIFDDQFSVERPDGSNFTLKIRSTKLEDSAMYFCASSQDGNTIYFGEGSWLTVV.

This rearrangement joins TRBV15 to TRBJ1-4, with unresolved D. CDR1 LNHNV and CDR2 YYDKDF come from the germline V gene (reference sequence). V was trimmed by 0 bases and J by 3 bases, leaving 8 bases between them. The CDR3 covers 15 residues. The DNA of the CDR3 is TGTGCCACCAGCAGAGATCCCAGATCTAATGAAAAACTGTTTTTT. This codes for CATSRDPRSNEKLFF.